This T cell receptor beta chain came from a study of blood T cells in healthy people across ages. Across the whole study: About one barcoded TCR beta cDNA was captured per two T cells.

This clonotype occurred a few times. Its target is not known. This CDR3 is 16 amino acids long. CDR1 is SGHKS and CDR2 is YYEKEE in the germline V gene (reference sequence). With V trimmed by 0 bases and J by 5 bases, 7 bases remained unmatched. Regarding the study as a whole: More naive CD4+ cells and higher diversity marked long-lived donors relative to aged donors.

The authors ran a second PCR of 7 to 11 cycles using a sample-barcoded 5' primer and a J-beta primer mix. Each of the cDNA molecules was tagged by a template-switch adaptor with 12 random nucleotides. From the 5' RACE reads, TCRdb called clonotypes with MiXCR, one entry per CDR3 protein. This table holds hundreds of thousands of distinct CDR3 sequences, around three fifths found once. The chain uses TRBV5-5 and TRBJ2-5; 10 bases map to TRBD2. Sequencing used blood. This clonotype was sampled from a man aged 35 to 55 in good health. DNA for the CDR3: TGTGCCAGCAGCTTGGCTAGCGGGAGTACGAGGGAGACCCAGTACTTC. It translates to CASSLASGSTRETQYF.